A selection of T cell receptor beta chains follows, all from one sample in a study of cytomegalovirus exposure and HLA in healthy donors. Using immunoSEQ multiplex PCR, the repertoire was profiled, and TCRdb retains in-frame clones only, with some absent. This table has around 50,000 clones, about 83% appearing once. The sample taken for sequencing was PBMCs. The receptors originated from a man aged 30-40 years in good health and CMV-seronegative. CDR3s include the opening cysteine and the closing phenylalanine or tryptophan. Each record gives: D gene, clone size, J gene, V gene, CDR3 DNA, CDR3 protein. The D gene is left open where the match is weak. Clone size, where shown, is once, few, many, or a class for clones that have expanded.

D gene: NA
clone size: NA
J gene: TRBJ1-1
V gene: TRBV27
CDR3 DNA: TGTGCCAGCAGTCCCCGGCCAGGGGCCAACACTGAAGCTTTCTTT
CDR3 protein: CASSPRPGANTEAFF

D gene: NA
clone size: NA
J gene: TRBJ2-5
V gene: TRBV6-5
CDR3 DNA: TGTGCCAGCAGTTATAACAGGGGAGGAGAGACCCAGTACTTC
CDR3 protein: CASSYNRGGETQYF

D gene: TRBD2
clone size: NA
J gene: TRBJ2-1
V gene: TRBV7-3
CDR3 DNA: TGTGCCAGCAGCCTAACGGCGGGGGGGCTTTACAATGAGCAGTTCTTC
CDR3 protein: CASSLTAGGLYNEQFF

D gene: TRBD2
clone size: NA
J gene: TRBJ2-2
V gene: TRBV30
CDR3 DNA: TGTGCCTGGAGTGTAAAGCGGGAGGCCGGGGAGCTGTTTTTT
CDR3 protein: CAWSVKREAGELFF

D gene: NA
clone size: NA
J gene: TRBJ2-5
V gene: TRBV4-3
CDR3 DNA: TGCGCCAGCAGCCAGGATACAGGGACGCACCAAGAGACCCAGTACTTC
CDR3 protein: CASSQDTGTHQETQYF

D gene: TRBD1
clone size: NA
J gene: TRBJ1-1
V gene: TRBV5-8
CDR3 DNA: TGTGCCAGCAGCCCATGGACAGGGCTGAACACTGAAGCTTTCTTT
CDR3 protein: CASSPWTGLNTEAFF

D gene: NA
clone size: once
J gene: TRBJ2-5
V gene: TRBV21-1
CDR3 DNA: TGTGCCAGCAGCAAAGTGCAGGGCTGGAGCCAAGAGACCCAGTACTTC
CDR3 protein: CASSKVQGWSQETQYF

D gene: TRBD2
clone size: NA
J gene: TRBJ2-2
V gene: TRBV11-1
CDR3 DNA: TGTGCCAGCAGCTTAGTGGCGGGGGGGCAAGGCGGGGAGCTGTTTTTT
CDR3 protein: CASSLVAGGQGGELFF

D gene: NA
clone size: NA
J gene: TRBJ2-5
V gene: TRBV12-5
CDR3 DNA: TGTGCTAGTGGTTTGACAGCCCAGTACTTC
CDR3 protein: CASGLTAQYF

D gene: NA
clone size: NA
J gene: TRBJ2-7
V gene: TRBV6-4
CDR3 DNA: TGTGCCAGCAGTGACTCGGGCAGGGGCGACGAGCAGTACTTC
CDR3 protein: CASSDSGRGDEQYF

D gene: TRBD2
clone size: NA
J gene: TRBJ2-7
V gene: TRBV27
CDR3 DNA: TGTGCCAGCAGTTTATACGGCGGGAGCTCCTACGAGCAGTACTTC
CDR3 protein: CASSLYGGSSYEQYF

D gene: NA
clone size: few
J gene: TRBJ2-2
V gene: TRBV4-2
CDR3 DNA: TGTGCCAGCAGCTACACGAACACCGGGGAGCTGTTTTTT
CDR3 protein: CASSYTNTGELFF

D gene: NA
clone size: NA
J gene: TRBJ1-5
V gene: TRBV19
CDR3 DNA: TGTGCCAGTAGCCCACGGGGGGGCCGTCAGAGCAATCAGCCCCAGCATTTT
CDR3 protein: CASSPRGGRQSNQPQHF

D gene: NA
clone size: NA
J gene: TRBJ2-5
V gene: TRBV25-1
CDR3 DNA: TGTGCCAGCAGTGAATGGACTACCGAAGAGACCCAGTACTTC
CDR3 protein: CASSEWTTEETQYF

D gene: TRBD1
clone size: NA
J gene: TRBJ1-2
V gene: TRBV2
CDR3 DNA: TGTGCCAGCAGTCCGGGGACAGTCACCAATCTATTTGGTGGCTACACCTTC
CDR3 protein: CASSPGTVTNLFGGYTF

D gene: TRBD1
clone size: NA
J gene: TRBJ2-1
V gene: TRBV28
CDR3 DNA: TGTGCCAGCAGTTTGTGGACAGGCGCCTACAATGAGCAGTTCTTC
CDR3 protein: CASSLWTGAYNEQFF

D gene: NA
clone size: few
J gene: TRBJ2-7
V gene: TRBV5-6
CDR3 DNA: TGTGCCAGCACCGGACAGTACGAGCAGTACTTC
CDR3 protein: CASTGQYEQYF

D gene: TRBD1
clone size: NA
J gene: TRBJ2-2
V gene: TRBV27
CDR3 DNA: TGTGCCAGCAGGGACAGGGGGCTAAACACCGGGGAGCTGTTTTTT
CDR3 protein: CASRDRGLNTGELFF

D gene: TRBD1
clone size: NA
J gene: TRBJ2-3
V gene: TRBV13
CDR3 DNA: TGTGCCAGCAGATCAGGGGGCGGCACAGATACGCAGTATTTT
CDR3 protein: CASRSGGGTDTQYF

D gene: NA
clone size: NA
J gene: TRBJ2-3
V gene: TRBV5-1
CDR3 DNA: TGCGCCAGCAGCTTCGGGGGAAGCACAGATACGCAGTATTTT
CDR3 protein: CASSFGGSTDTQYF

D gene: NA
clone size: NA
J gene: TRBJ2-7
V gene: TRBV4-1
CDR3 DNA: TGCGCCAGCAGCCAAGTTCCCTCAGGGCTCGAGCAGTACTTC
CDR3 protein: CASSQVPSGLEQYF

D gene: TRBD1
clone size: NA
J gene: TRBJ1-2
V gene: TRBV5-4
CDR3 DNA: TGTGCCAGCAGCCCGGGACAGGGTACCTATGGCTACACCTTC
CDR3 protein: CASSPGQGTYGYTF